The clone carrying this T cell receptor (beta chain) occurred many times. The antigen is undetermined. One entry per CDR3 protein results from TCRdb running MiXCR on the RACE reads. The table has about 49,000 distinct CDR3 sequences, about 9% seen once; the top ten hold roughly 4%. This sample's time point: patch test 1, 2 weeks after DPC sensitization. As to treatment: therapeutic diphenylcyclopropenone sensitization with weekly scalp DPC. Losses at the gene ends were 3 bases for V and 8 bases for J; bases not matched to a gene: 6. CDR3 length: 15 amino acids. This entry is derived from a study of human T cells and chemical hapten exposure. Study-level results: With alopecia, donors may have immune responses unlike healthy people's.

This sequence was found in a woman aged 45-59 years with alopecia areata. Some clones in this sample may be carry-over from other donors' samples. This sequence joins TRBV12-3 or TRBV12-4 and TRBJ2-4; 11 bases match TRBD1. Sample: whole blood, taken in connection with sensitization to the hapten diphenylcyclopropenone (DPC). The CDR3 sequence is CASSFRTGGSDIQYF. The CDR3 DNA is TGTGCCAGCAGTTTCCGGACAGGGGGCAGTGACATTCAGTACTTC.